The sequence of this TCR beta chain was determined in a study of Ad26.COV2.S vaccination and SARS-CoV-2 variants. TCRdb's copy holds only in-frame clones and misses some; the assay was immunoSEQ multiplex PCR. There are roughly 420,000 clones in the sample; 88% occur only once, and 3.6% lies in the top ten. V lost 1 base to trimming and J lost 1 base; unmatched junction nucleotides: 6. Germline CDR1 GTSNPN, CDR2 SVGIG (reference sequence). This CDR3 spans 15 amino acids. Regarding this clone: The antigen remains unidentified.

As to treatment: around 19 received Ad26.COV2.S at low or high dose, single or two shots; 5 received placebo; per-sample allocation not given. Material that was analyzed had been drawn on day 63 after the first vaccine or placebo injection. An adult of 18-55 years in Boston served as donor. Study-level points and caveats: In vaccinated individuals, spike-specific CD8+ and CD4+ T cell responses reportedly displayed substantial breadth. TCR breadth and depth estimates may have understated total T cell responses.

This sample comprised peripheral blood, obtained in a trial of Ad26.COV2.S vaccine versus placebo. This clonotype originated in a person aged 18-65 years who received the Ad26.COV2.S COVID-19 vaccine or a placebo. The chain recombines TRBV30 with TRBJ2-5; 7 positions agree with TRBD1. The chain's CDR3 is CAWSADRVVQETQYF. The CDR3 region has the DNA TGTGCCTGGAGTGCCGACAGGGTAGTCCAAGAGACCCAGTACTTC.